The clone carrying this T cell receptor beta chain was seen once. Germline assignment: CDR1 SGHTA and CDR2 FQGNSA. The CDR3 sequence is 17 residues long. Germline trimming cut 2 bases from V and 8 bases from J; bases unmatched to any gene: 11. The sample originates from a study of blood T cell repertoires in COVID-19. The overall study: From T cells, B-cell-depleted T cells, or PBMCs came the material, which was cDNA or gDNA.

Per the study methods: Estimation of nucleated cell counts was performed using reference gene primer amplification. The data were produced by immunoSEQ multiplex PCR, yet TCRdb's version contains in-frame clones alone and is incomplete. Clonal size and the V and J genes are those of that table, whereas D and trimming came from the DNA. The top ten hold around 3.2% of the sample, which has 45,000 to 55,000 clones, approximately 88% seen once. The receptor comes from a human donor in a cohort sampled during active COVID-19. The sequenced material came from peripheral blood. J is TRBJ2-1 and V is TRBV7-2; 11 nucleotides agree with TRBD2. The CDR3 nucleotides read TGTGCCAGCAGCTTACTAGCGGGAGGAAGCTTCAGGGATGAGCAGTTCTTC. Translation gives CASSLLAGGSFRDEQFF.